One sample yielded the 26 T cell receptor beta chains listed below, sequenced in a study of blood T cell repertoires in COVID-19. The assay was immunoSEQ multiplex PCR, and TCRdb's table has in-frame clones only and misses some. The table includes approximately 130,000 clones, approximately 71% detected once. The specimen sequenced was peripheral blood. These receptors came from a human donor in a cohort sampled during active COVID-19.

The CDR3 protein is CASSWTGDHYEQYF. The CDR3 region has the DNA TGTGCCAGCAGCTGGACAGGGGACCACTACGAGCAGTACTTC. The rearrangement joins TRBV5-4 to TRBJ2-7; 9 bases are a match to TRBD1. The trim removed 3 bases at V and 3 bases at J, leaving 4 bases unmatched. Per germline, CDR1 SGHNT and CDR2 YYREEE (reference sequence). This CDR3 region has 14 residues.

This chain links TRBV9 with TRBJ2-1; 9 bases agree with TRBD2. The length of the CDR3 is 18 residues. Germline CDR1 is SGDLS and CDR2 is YYNGEE. The trim removed 0 bases at V and 5 bases at J, leaving 12 bases unmatched. Here the CDR3 reads CASSVDFLAGSVDNEQFF. Here the CDR3 DNA reads TGTGCCAGCAGCGTAGATTTTCTAGCGGGAAGTGTAGACAATGAGCAGTTCTTC. Together with reference TRBV9 and TRBJ2-1, the CDR3 gives the full variable domain: DSGVTQTPKHLITATGQRVTLRCSPRSGDLSVYWYQQSLDQGLQFLIQYYNGEERAKGNILERFSAQQFPDLHSELNLSSLELGDSALYFCASSVDFLAGSVDNEQFFGPGTRLTVL.

V gene TRBV7-3 combines with J gene TRBJ1-1; 8 bases are a match to TRBD1. The CDR3 runs 13 residues. Germline assignment: CDR1 SGHTA and CDR2 FQGTGA. J gave up 3 bases and V 4 bases, and 1 base lay outside the gene matches. The CDR3 sequence: CASSWDRYTEAFF. The CDR3 DNA reads as TGTGCCAGCAGCTGGGACAGGTACACTGAAGCTTTCTTT.

This clone was seen only a few times. CDR3 in amino acids: CASSTGLIQEYF. The DNA for the CDR3 is TGTGCCAGCAGTACGGGCCTTATACAGGAGTACTTC. J is TRBJ2-7 and V is TRBV6-2 or TRBV6-3, with D perhaps matching TRBD1 (5 bases). The germline gives CDR1 MNHEY, CDR2 SVGEGT. The CDR3 loop spans 12 amino acids. V was pared by 5 bases and J by 11 bases, with 16 bases between.

J is TRBJ1-5 and V is TRBV18, with 8 bases identical to TRBD1. Germline-derived CDR1 and CDR2 are KGHSH and LQKENI. V lost 3 bases to trimming and J lost 2 bases; unmatched junction nucleotides: 9. The CDR3 sequence is 17 residues long. CDR3 sequence: CASSPGQVGSRNQPQHF. CDR3 nucleotides: TGTGCCAGCTCACCGGGACAGGTTGGCTCTCGCAATCAGCCCCAGCATTTT.

This chain links TRBV6-6 with TRBJ1-1, with D perhaps TRBD1 (6 bases). The CDR3 extends over 12 amino acids. Trimming pared 7 bases from V and 6 bases from J, leaving 12 bases between. Germline V gene sequence: CDR1 MNHNY, CDR2 SVGAGI (reference sequence). The CDR3 nucleotides are TGTGCCAGCACCCTCAGGGGCCCTGAAGCTTTCTTT. This gives the protein CASTLRGPEAFF.

The chain recombines TRBV7-9 with TRBJ2-7, with D possibly matching TRBD2 (6 bases). The CDR3 covers 15 residues. CDR1 and CDR2 (germline): SEHNR, FQNEAQ (reference sequence). Between the trimmed V and J ends, which lost 4 bases and 1 base, there was a span of 14 bases. The CDR3 reads CASSSRDSPSYEQYF. CDR3 nucleotides: TGTGCCAGCAGCTCGCGGGACTCCCCTTCCTACGAGCAGTACTTC.

J is TRBJ2-7 and V is TRBV7-8; 9 bases are a match to TRBD1. Germline loops: CDR1 SGHVS, CDR2 FQNEAQ. The CDR3 runs 16 residues. Losses at the gene ends were 3 bases for V and 7 bases for J; bases not matched to a gene: 13. This CDR3 is CASSFAGQGLKGEQYF. The CDR3, as DNA: TGTGCCAGCAGCTTCGCGGGACAGGGTTTGAAGGGGGAGCAGTACTTC.

The CDR3 reads CAISPGTAAYEQYF. The CDR3 DNA sequence: TGTGCCATCAGTCCCGGGACAGCCGCCTACGAGCAGTACTTC. J is TRBJ2-7 and V is TRBV10-3; 7 positions agree with TRBD1. The CDR3 is made up of 14 amino acids. Unmatched junction bases numbered 6, after V lost 5 bases and J lost 2 bases. CDR1 is ENHRY, CDR2 SYGVKD, per germline.

The J gene is TRBJ2-7, the V gene TRBV6-5; D is perhaps TRBD2 (6 bases). Between the trimmed V and J ends, which lost 0 bases and 3 bases, there was a span of 12 bases. Germline V gene data show CDR1 as MNHEY and CDR2 as SVGAGI. This CDR3 region has 15 residues. CDR3: CASSYSGREDYEQYF. The CDR3 nucleotides are TGTGCCAGCAGTTACTCTGGCAGGGAGGACTACGAGCAGTACTTC.

This clone occurred a few times. V and J are TRBV19 and TRBJ2-7; 10 bases are shared with TRBD2. Germline V gives CDR1 LNHDA, CDR2 SQIVND (reference sequence). V gave up 7 bases and J gave up 5 bases; unmatched junction bases: 8. The CDR3 runs 14 residues. CDR3 sequence (DNA): TGTGCCAGTACGGCTAGCGGGAGCCCCCACGAGCAGTACTTC. Protein sequence: CASTASGSPHEQYF.

The chain recombines TRBV7-2 with TRBJ2-3, with 7 bases matching TRBD2. Germline V gene sequence: CDR1 SGHTA, CDR2 FQGNSA. The CDR3 has 13 residues. Trimming at V came to 5 bases and at J to 4 bases, leaving 3 bases not matched to a gene. CDR3 region: CASSGGVPDTQYF. DNA for the CDR3: TGTGCCAGCAGCGGGGGGGTACCAGATACGCAGTATTTT.

This chain uses TRBV10-3 with TRBJ2-1, with TRBD1 identical over 9 bases. Germline V gene sequence: CDR1 ENHRY, CDR2 SYGVKD. V shed 10 bases and J 7 bases; nucleotides not matched to a gene: 11. The CDR3 runs to 14 residues. The CDR3, as DNA: TGTGCCACAGATGACAGGGGGATCTCTAATGAGCAGTTCTTC. Its translation is CATDDRGISNEQFF.

The chain couples TRBV6-2 or TRBV6-3 to TRBJ2-5; 11 bases align to TRBD2. CDR1 and CDR2 (germline): MNHEY, SVGEGT. The CDR3 spans 15 residues. After removal of 2 bases from V and 1 base from J, the junction contained 0 bases not matched to a gene. CDR3 region: CASSYTSGGQETQYF. The CDR3 region has the DNA TGTGCCAGCAGTTACACTAGCGGGGGCCAAGAGACCCAGTACTTC.

Details on this clone: A much more abundant neighbour one base away suggests this may be a read error. This sample also contains other DNA sequences that code for the same CDR3. This sequence joins TRBV4-1 and TRBJ2-7, with 14 bases fitting TRBD2. CDR1 is MGHRA, CDR2 YSYEKL, per germline. CDR3 length: 15 residues. V dropped 3 bases and J dropped 3; count of bases not matched to a gene: 1. The CDR3 DNA follows: TGCGCCAGCAGCCAGGGACTAGCGGGAGACTACGAGCAGTACTTC. Encoded protein: CASSQGLAGDYEQYF.

The chain is built from TRBV18 and TRBJ1-2, with D maybe TRBD1 (6 bases). From germline, CDR1 is KGHSH and CDR2 LQKENI. Trimming stripped 5 bases from V and 4 bases from J, with 23 bases between. CDR3 length equals 17 residues. CDR3 region: CASSSTWGIGQTYGYTF. The CDR3 DNA follows: TGTGCCAGCTCATCAACGTGGGGGATAGGACAGACCTATGGCTACACCTTC.

The chain links TRBV27 to TRBJ1-4, with 8 bases aligning to TRBD1. V lost 5 bases and J lost 15; bases outside the gene matches: 14. CDR3 length: 14 residues. CDR1 is MNHEY, CDR2 SMNVEV, per germline (reference sequence). The DNA for the CDR3 is TGTGCCAGCAGTACGACAGGGGCCCCTTCGGTGGTGTTTTTT. Translating gives CASSTTGAPSVVFF.

This clone showed up just once. The chain employs TRBV12-2 and TRBJ1-2; the listed D gene, TRBD1, was not tested against the DNA. TRBV12-2 is a known pseudogene. This CDR3 comprises 19 residues. The CDR3 region is CASRPRSGAGGKANYGYTF. The DNA for the CDR3 is TGTGCAAGTCGCCCCCGCTCGGGTGCAGGGGGTAAAGCCAATTATGGCTACACCTTC.

The chain has TRBV13 and TRBJ2-5; 10 positions match TRBD1. Germline lookup yields CDR1 PRHDT and CDR2 FYEKMQ (reference sequence). The length of the CDR3 is 15 residues. V shed 5 bases and J 5 bases; nucleotides not matched to a gene: 8. CDR3: CASSRKGQGTETQYF. CDR3 coding DNA: TGTGCCAGCAGCCGAAAGGGACAGGGGACGGAGACCCAGTACTTC.

V is TRBV29-1 and J is TRBJ1-2; the match to TRBD1 covers 7 bases. Germline CDR1 SQVTM, CDR2 ANQGSEA. The V gene end was trimmed by 5 bases and the J gene end by 3 bases; junction bases not matched to a gene: 3. The CDR3 covers 12 residues. The CDR3 sequence is CSVKTGDYGYTF. CDR3 bases: TGCAGCGTTAAAACAGGGGACTATGGCTACACCTTC.

The chain couples TRBV28 to TRBJ2-7; D is ambiguous. The germline CDR1 and CDR2 sequences are MDHEN and SYDVKM. Trimming took 7 bases from V and 2 from J, leaving 9 bases between them. This CDR3 is 12 amino acids long. In nucleotides, the CDR3 is TGTGCCAGCAAGACTCCCACCTACGAGCAGTACTTC. It translates to CASKTPTYEQYF.

The rearrangement joins TRBV4-1 to TRBJ2-7; 10 bases map to TRBD1. This CDR3 comprises 15 residues. Germline CDR1 and CDR2: MGHRA and YSYEKL. V lost 4 bases to trimming and J lost 4 bases; unmatched junction nucleotides: 7. CDR3 sequence (DNA): TGCGCCAGCAGCCCAGGACAGGGGGTCGGTTACGAGCAGTACTTC. Translated: CASSPGQGVGYEQYF.

The chain links TRBV5-4 to TRBJ2-3, with 7 bases matching TRBD2. Germline CDR1 SGHNT, CDR2 YYREEE (reference sequence). The CDR3 is 16 amino acids. V lost 4 bases to trimming and J lost 4 bases; unmatched junction nucleotides: 12. The CDR3 bases are TGTGCCAGCAGCCCCCCTAGCGGCCCACACTCAGATACGCAGTATTTT. Translation: CASSPPSGPHSDTQYF.

A few counts support this clone. The CDR3 is CASSKGRRSRSPQHF. CDR3 in DNA: TGTGCCAGCAGCAAGGGTCGAAGGTCGAGGTCGCCCCAGCATTTT. The V and J genes are TRBV21-1 and TRBJ1-5. TRBV21-1 represents a pseudogene. This CDR3 is 15 amino acids long.

The V gene is TRBV19, the J gene TRBJ1-2; no definite D call. Germline V gene sequence: CDR1 LNHDA, CDR2 SQIVND (reference sequence). Trimming left V 3 bases short and J 0 bases short, with 5 bases between. This CDR3 comprises 13 residues. The CDR3 loop reads CASSIPSNYGYTF. The DNA for the CDR3 is TGTGCCAGTAGTATCCCTTCTAACTATGGCTACACCTTC.

The chain employs TRBV27 and TRBJ2-7, with D perhaps matching TRBD1 (6 bases). There are 17 residues in the CDR3. The germline CDR1 and CDR2 sequences are MNHEY and SMNVEV (reference sequence). The V end was cut by 5 bases, the J end by 3 bases, with 23 bases between. For the CDR3, the DNA is TGTGCCAGCAGTCTTCCCCCAAACAGGGCCAACCTCTACGAGCAGTACTTC. Its protein is CASSLPPNRANLYEQYF.